The clone carrying this T cell receptor (beta chain) appeared a few times. This sample is drawn from a study of OX40 agonist ivuxolimab in advanced cancers. There are 15 residues in the CDR3. The V gene's germline CDR1 is MNHEY and CDR2 SMNVEV (reference sequence). V gave up 5 bases and J gave up 4 bases, with 14 bases separating them. Data came from immunoSEQ multiplex PCR; TCRdb stores just in-frame clones and leaves some out. The sample consists of roughly 60,000 clones, more than 80% of them appearing once. The TCR sequence derives from an adult with an advanced solid tumor such as melanoma, head and neck, liver or kidney cancer. Sample: CD4+ or CD8+ T cells sorted from blood, taken in a trial of the OX40 agonist ivuxolimab. The J gene is TRBJ2-2, the V gene TRBV27; D not resolved. CDR3 residues: CASSLSQVGTGELFF. In DNA form, the CDR3 reads TGTGCCAGCAGTCTCTCCCAAGTTGGCACCGGGGAGCTGTTTTTT.